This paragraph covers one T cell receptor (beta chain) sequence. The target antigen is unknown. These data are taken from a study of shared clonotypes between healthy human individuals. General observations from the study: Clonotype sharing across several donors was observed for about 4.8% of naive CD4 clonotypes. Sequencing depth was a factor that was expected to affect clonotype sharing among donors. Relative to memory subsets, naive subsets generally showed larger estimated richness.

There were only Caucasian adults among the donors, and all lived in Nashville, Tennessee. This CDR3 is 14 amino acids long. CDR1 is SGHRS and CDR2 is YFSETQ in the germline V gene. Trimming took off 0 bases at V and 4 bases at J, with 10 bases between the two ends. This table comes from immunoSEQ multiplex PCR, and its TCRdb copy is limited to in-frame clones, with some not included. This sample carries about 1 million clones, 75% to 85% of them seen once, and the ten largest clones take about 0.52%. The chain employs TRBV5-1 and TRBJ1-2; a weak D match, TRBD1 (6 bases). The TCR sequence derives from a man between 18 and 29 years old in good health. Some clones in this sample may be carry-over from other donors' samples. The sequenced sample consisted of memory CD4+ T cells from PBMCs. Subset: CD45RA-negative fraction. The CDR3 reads CASSLVTGSYGYTF. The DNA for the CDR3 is TGCGCCAGCAGCTTGGTGACAGGCTCCTATGGCTACACCTTC.